The T cell receptor (beta chain) described here comes from a study of blood T cell repertoires in COVID-19. About the research overall: COVID-19 samples collected from the United States, Italy and Spain covered acute and convalescent phases. T cells, B-cell-depleted T cells, or PBMCs supplied cDNA or gDNA.

V dropped 0 bases and J dropped 1; count of bases not matched to a gene: 3. Germline values: CDR1 SGHDN, CDR2 FVKESK. The CDR3 runs 17 residues. As processed by the authors: Reference gene primers were amplified, and this amplification served to estimate nucleated cell counts. Generated by immunoSEQ multiplex PCR, the TCRdb table keeps only in-frame clones and is missing some. V, J and clone size are taken as reported in that table, and D and trimming were inferred from the DNA itself. The sample yields about 98,000 clones, approximately 80% seen once. The chain carries TRBV14 and TRBJ2-7, with 13 bases fitting TRBD2. This sequence originates from a man between 65 and 79 years old with active or convalescent COVID-19. Material: peripheral blood. CDR3: CASSQDELAGGSYEQYF. DNA for the CDR3: TGTGCCAGCAGCCAAGATGAACTAGCGGGGGGGTCCTACGAGCAGTACTTC. Together with reference TRBV14 and TRBJ2-7, the CDR3 gives the full variable domain: EAGVTQFPSHSVIEKGQTVTLRCDPISGHDNLYWYRRVMGKEIKFLLHFVKESKQDESGMPNNRFLAERTGGTYSTLKVQPAELEDSGVYFCASSQDELAGGSYEQYFGPGTRLTVT.